The 29 T cell receptor beta chains below come from one sample, sequenced in a study of T cell responses to AZD1222 COVID-19 vaccine. Sequencing used immunoSEQ multiplex PCR; TCRdb keeps in-frame clones, though not all of them. Of around 110,000 clones listed, roughly nine tenths are singletons. Here the sequenced sample was peripheral blood, taken 28 days after the second AZD1222 dose. The receptors originated from an adult who received the AZD1222 COVID-19 vaccine.

This chain links TRBV28 with TRBJ2-7; D possibly corresponds to TRBD1 (6 bases). CDR3 length: 13 residues. The germline V gene encodes CDR1 MDHEN and CDR2 SYDVKM. Trimming stripped 5 bases from V and 2 bases from J, with 10 bases between. The CDR3 loop reads CASSLQGPYEQYF. In DNA form, the CDR3 reads TGTGCCAGCAGTCTACAGGGCCCCTACGAGCAGTACTTC.

The chain couples TRBV4-1 to TRBJ1-6; D might be TRBD1 (5 bases). Trimming removed 0 bases at V and 2 bases at J, with 8 bases between. The CDR3 has 16 amino acids. Germline CDR1 and CDR2: MGHRA and YSYEKL. CDR3 nucleotides: TGCGCCAGCAGCCAAGAAGGGGCAGCCTATAATTCACCCCTCCACTTT. Translating it yields CASSQEGAAYNSPLHF.

The chain employs TRBV4-3 and TRBJ1-6; TRBD1 matches at 8 bases. The length of the CDR3 is 15 residues. V lost 4 bases to trimming and J lost 5 bases; unmatched junction nucleotides: 4. The germline gives CDR1 LGHNA, CDR2 YSLEER. The CDR3 nucleotides read TGCGCCAGCAGCCGCAACAGGGGGGATAATTCACCCCTCCACTTT. Protein product: CASSRNRGDNSPLHF.

The chain carries TRBV2 and TRBJ1-2; D is uncertain. The CDR3 runs 11 residues. The V end lost 7 bases, the J end lost 8 bases, and 11 bases lay between the germline ends. The germline V gene has CDR1 SNHLY and CDR2 FYNNEI. Here the CDR3 DNA reads TGTGCCAGCAATTTGGGAGGCGGCTACACCTTC. Translation gives CASNLGGGYTF.

The chain recombines TRBV7-2 with TRBJ2-7; no clear D gene. CDR1 and CDR2 (germline): SGHTA, FQGNSA. CDR3 length: 13 amino acids. The V end lost 2 bases, the J end lost 6 bases, and 11 bases lay between the germline ends. The CDR3 sequence: CASSLLSFGEQYF. The CDR3 DNA reads TGTGCCAGCAGCTTATTATCCTTCGGCGAGCAGTACTTC.

This clone was detected once. Within the sample, other DNA sequences also encode this same CDR3. This chain uses TRBV6-5 with TRBJ1-2; 8 bases are shared with TRBD1. CDR1 and CDR2 (germline): MNHEY, SVGAGI. CDR3 length equals 16 residues. After removal of 3 bases from V and 5 bases from J, the junction contained 11 bases not matched to a gene. Written as DNA, the CDR3 is TGTGCCAGCAGTTATTCCGCGGCAGGGGGCGCTTATGGCTACACCTTC. Amino acid sequence: CASSYSAAGGAYGYTF.

This rearrangement joins TRBV5-1 to TRBJ2-7, with 8 bases that match TRBD2. Germline lookup yields CDR1 SGHRS and CDR2 YFSETQ. The CDR3 totals 14 residues. The V and J ends lost 3 bases and 5 bases, in that order; junction bases with no gene match: 7. The CDR3 DNA reads as TGCGCCAGCAGCTCCGGGGGGGTTAGGGACGAGCAGTACTTC. It specifies CASSSGGVRDEQYF.

The genes are TRBV5-4 and TRBJ2-2; TRBD1 aligns across 9 bases. This CDR3 region has 17 residues. With 0 bases clipped from V and 1 base from J, the junction kept 4 bases outside the gene matches. Germline CDR1 is SGHNT and CDR2 is YYREEE (reference sequence). CDR3 DNA sequence: TGTGCCAGCAGCTTGGGTCCGGGACAGGGGAACACCGGGGAGCTGTTTTTT. Its protein product is CASSLGPGQGNTGELFF. Drawing the rest from reference TRBV5-4 and TRBJ2-2, the complete variable domain is ETGVTQSPTHLIKTRGQQVTLRCSSQSGHNTVSWYQQALGQGPQFIFQYYREEENGRGNFPPRFSGLQFPNYSSELNVNALELDDSALYLCASSLGPGQGNTGELFFGEGSRLTVL.

The chain carries TRBV6-5 and TRBJ1-2; the D gene is possibly TRBD1 (5 bases). V lost 5 bases to trimming and J lost 3 bases, with 16 bases between them. The CDR3 loop spans 15 amino acids. Germline V gene data show CDR1 as MNHEY and CDR2 as SVGAGI. CDR3 sequence: CASSTPKRGDYGYTF. In DNA, the CDR3 is TGTGCCAGCAGTACCCCCAAGAGAGGGGACTATGGCTACACCTTC.

In its sample, this clone was seen a few times. V and J are TRBV5-1 and TRBJ1-2; D might be TRBD1 (6 bases). The CDR3 spans 16 residues. Germline assignment: CDR1 SGHRS and CDR2 YFSETQ. V shed 0 bases and J shed 3 bases, with 15 bases lying between them. The CDR3 DNA reads TGCGCCAGCAGCTTGGCCGACAGGCGGCTGCACTATGGCTACACCTTC. Amino acids: CASSLADRRLHYGYTF.

V gene TRBV18 combines with J gene TRBJ1-2; 8 bases align to TRBD1. Germline V gene data show CDR1 as KGHSH and CDR2 as LQKENI. J gave up 8 bases and V 6 bases, and 8 bases lay outside the gene matches. The length of the CDR3 is 13 residues. CDR3: CASSQDRDWGYTF. For the CDR3, the DNA is TGTGCCAGCTCGCAGGACAGGGACTGGGGCTACACCTTC.

This sequence joins TRBV7-2 and TRBJ1-4, with 7 bases matching TRBD1. The V segment lost 1 base and the J segment 10 bases; nucleotides outside the gene matches: 9. Germline CDR1 is SGHTA and CDR2 is FQGNSA. There are 15 residues in the CDR3. CDR3 nucleotides: TGTGCCAGCAGCTTAGAGGGACAGATATATGGAAAACTGTTTTTT. Its translation is CASSLEGQIYGKLFF.

CDR3 sequence reads: CASSGRQGSLTDTQYF. Here the CDR3 DNA reads TGTGCCAGCAGCGGGAGACAGGGTTCACTCACAGATACGCAGTATTTT. The chain joins TRBV9 to TRBJ2-3, with 7 bases fitting TRBD1. Losses at the gene ends were 3 bases for V and 2 bases for J; bases not matched to a gene: 9. The germline V gene has CDR1 SGDLS and CDR2 YYNGEE. There are 16 residues in the CDR3.

The chain links TRBV11-1 to TRBJ2-3; D possibly corresponds to TRBD1 (5 bases). The germline gives CDR1 SGHAT, CDR2 FQDESV (reference sequence). V was shortened by 5 bases and J by 6 bases, with 18 bases between the two germline ends. This CDR3 is built from 15 residues. The CDR3 reads CASSPRTPRWDTQYF. The DNA for the CDR3 is TGTGCCAGCAGCCCACGGACACCCAGGTGGGATACGCAGTATTTT.

V is TRBV13 and J is TRBJ2-3; D is possibly TRBD1 (7 bases). The germline CDR1 and CDR2 sequences are PRHDT and FYEKMQ (reference sequence). With 4 bases removed from V and 1 base from J, the gap between germline ends came to 12 bases. The CDR3 is 15 amino acids. The CDR3 here is CASSSSRGGTDTQYF. The CDR3 coding sequence is TGTGCCAGCAGCTCCTCCAGGGGGGGCACAGATACGCAGTATTTT.

The J gene is TRBJ1-3, the V gene TRBV7-2; weak D call: TRBD1 (6 bases). Germline CDR1 is SGHTA and CDR2 is FQGNSA. V lost 8 bases and J 0 bases, leaving 17 bases between the germline ends. This CDR3 has 16 amino acids. The CDR3 DNA reads TGTGCCAGCGCGGGGGCTTCCCTAAGCTCTGGAAACACCATATATTTT. This translates into CASAGASLSSGNTIYF.

V and J are TRBV15 and TRBJ2-7, with D possibly matching TRBD1 (6 bases). This CDR3 spans 17 amino acids. V dropped 0 bases and J dropped 0 bases, with 15 bases sitting between them. Germline CDR1 and CDR2: LNHNV and YYDKDF (reference sequence). CDR3 in amino acids: CATSRDRAGASSYEQYF. In DNA form, the CDR3 reads TGTGCCACCAGCAGAGATCGGGCAGGGGCTAGCTCCTACGAGCAGTACTTC.

The chain carries TRBV4-3 and TRBJ1-2; a possible D gene is TRBD1 (5 bases). Trimming removed 0 bases at V and 4 bases at J, with 18 bases between. Germline V gives CDR1 LGHNA, CDR2 YSLEER. The CDR3 length is 17 residues. In DNA form, the CDR3 reads TGCGCCAGCAGCCAAGAACGCTCTGGGGACTTGGGCTATGGCTACACCTTC. As protein: CASSQERSGDLGYGYTF.

The V call is TRBV27, the J call TRBJ2-7; 7 positions match TRBD1. Germline V CDR1 and CDR2: MNHEY, SMNVEV (reference sequence). V dropped 7 bases and J dropped 7; count of bases not matched to a gene: 16. CDR3 size: 15 residues. The CDR3 is CASNPLGQYPREQYF. CDR3 in DNA: TGTGCCAGCAATCCCTTGGGACAGTATCCCCGTGAGCAGTACTTC.

The V gene is TRBV2, the J gene TRBJ1-3; D is unresolved. Per germline, CDR1 SNHLY and CDR2 FYNNEI. The germline V and J ends were trimmed by 2 bases and 11 bases, with 10 bases remaining between them. The CDR3 is 12 residues long. The CDR3 region has the DNA TGTGCCAGCAGTGAAAGCCTTGGGCCCATATATTTT. Its translation: CASSESLGPIYF. Together with reference TRBV2 and TRBJ1-3, the CDR3 gives the full variable domain: EPEVTQTPSHQVTQMGQEVILRCVPISNHLYFYWYRQILGQKVEFLVSFYNNEISEKSEIFDDQFSVERPDGSNFTLKIRSTKLEDSAMYFCASSESLGPIYFGEGSWLTVV.

This chain joins TRBV15 and TRBJ2-5; 11 nucleotides match TRBD2. Germline V gives CDR1 LNHNV, CDR2 YYDKDF (reference sequence). The CDR3 totals 17 residues. With 0 bases clipped from V and 4 bases from J, the junction kept 7 bases outside the gene matches. The CDR3 DNA sequence: TGTGCCACCAGCAGAGATCTAGCGGGGGGCTTGGGAGAGACCCAGTACTTC. Protein: CATSRDLAGGLGETQYF.

The table lists this clone with a few counts. The rearrangement uses TRBV19 and TRBJ1-1; D gene unclear. CDR3 length equals 15 residues. With 6 bases removed from V and 5 bases from J, the gap between germline ends came to 19 bases. Per germline, CDR1 LNHDA and CDR2 SQIVND (reference sequence). This chain's CDR3 is CASRLGGLPGTEAFF. CDR3 in DNA: TGTGCCAGTAGGCTAGGAGGCCTCCCGGGGACTGAAGCTTTCTTT.

The CDR3 protein is CASSPTRDRGDGELFF. CDR3 nucleotide sequence: TGTGCCAGCAGCCCTACCCGGGACAGGGGGGACGGGGAGCTGTTTTTT. The chain recombines TRBV7-3 with TRBJ2-2; 11 bases map to TRBD1. In germline, CDR1 is SGHTA, CDR2 FQGTGA. There are 16 residues in the CDR3. V lost 5 bases, J lost 7 bases, and 9 bases stayed unmatched.

V is TRBV4-2 and J is TRBJ2-2; TRBD1 aligns across 9 bases. Trimming cost V 1 base and J 3 bases; bases outside gene matches: 0. Per the germline V gene, CDR1 is LGHNA and CDR2 is YNFKEQ. The CDR3 sequence is 15 residues long. For the CDR3, the DNA is TGTGCCAGCAGCCAAGGGGACAGGGACACCGGGGAGCTGTTTTTT. Residues: CASSQGDRDTGELFF.

This chain uses TRBV11-2 with TRBJ2-2; 12 bases match TRBD2. The CDR3 extends over 19 amino acids. V was pared by 5 bases and J by 0 bases, with 10 bases of the junction left unmatched. Germline V CDR1 and CDR2: SGHAT, FQNNGV. The CDR3, as DNA: TGTGCCAGCAGCACACTCCCGGGACTAGCGGGTACGAACACCGGGGAGCTGTTTTTT. Translation gives CASSTLPGLAGTNTGELFF. Variable domain in full (rest from reference TRBV11-2 and TRBJ2-2): EAGVAQSPRYKIIEKRQSVAFWCNPISGHATLYWYQQILGQGPKLLIQFQNNGVVDDSQLPKDRFSAERLKGVDSTLKIQPAKLEDSAVYLCASSTLPGLAGTNTGELFFGEGSRLTVL.

This chain links TRBV6-5 with TRBJ1-5; D is undetermined. Germline CDR1 reads MNHEY; CDR2 reads SVGAGI. Trimming pared 6 bases from V and 6 bases from J, leaving 15 bases between. The length of the CDR3 is 14 residues. The CDR3 here is CASSPGGSGQPQHF. In nucleotides, the CDR3 is TGTGCCAGCAGCCCGGGAGGTTCGGGTCAGCCCCAGCATTTT.

The chain combines TRBV6-5 with TRBJ2-1; D gene unclear. The germline V and J ends were trimmed by 5 bases and 11 bases, with 13 bases remaining between them. The length of the CDR3 is 12 residues. The V gene's germline CDR1 is MNHEY and CDR2 SVGAGI. CDR3 nucleotide sequence: TGTGCCAGCAGTCCCAATGGGCGTCAGCAGTTCTTC. Its protein product is CASSPNGRQQFF.

The V call is TRBV27, the J call TRBJ1-1; 8 nucleotides align to TRBD1. Looked up from germline, CDR1 is MNHEY and CDR2 is SMNVEV (reference sequence). V lost 6 bases to trimming and J lost 1 base; unmatched junction nucleotides: 10. The CDR3 is 16 residues long. The CDR3 DNA reads TGTGCCAGCAGGGATGGACAGGGTGTTTGGAACACTGAAGCTTTCTTT. It yields the protein CASRDGQGVWNTEAFF.

The chain carries TRBV20-1 and TRBJ2-7; D unclear. Trimming cost V 1 base and J 3 bases, with 4 bases left between them. Per the germline V gene, CDR1 is DFQATT and CDR2 is SNEGSKA (reference sequence). The CDR3 is made up of 11 amino acids. The DNA for the CDR3 is TGCAGTGCTAGAGTTGACTACGAGCAGTACTTC. Its translation is CSARVDYEQYF.